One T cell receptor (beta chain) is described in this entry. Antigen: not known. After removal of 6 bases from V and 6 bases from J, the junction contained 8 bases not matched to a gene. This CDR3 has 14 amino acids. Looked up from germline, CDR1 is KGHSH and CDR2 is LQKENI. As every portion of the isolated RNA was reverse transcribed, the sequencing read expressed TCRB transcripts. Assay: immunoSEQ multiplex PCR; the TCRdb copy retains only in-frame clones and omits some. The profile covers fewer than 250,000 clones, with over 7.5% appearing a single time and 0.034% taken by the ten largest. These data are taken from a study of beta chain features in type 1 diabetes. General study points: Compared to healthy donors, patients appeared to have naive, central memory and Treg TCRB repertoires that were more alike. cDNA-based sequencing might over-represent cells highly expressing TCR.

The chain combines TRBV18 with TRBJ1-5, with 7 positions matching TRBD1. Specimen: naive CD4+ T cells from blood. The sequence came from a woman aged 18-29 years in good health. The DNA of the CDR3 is TGTGCCAGCTCCCGCGACAGGGTAGGTCAGCCCCAGCATTTT. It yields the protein CASSRDRVGQPQHF.